The entry that follows covers one T cell receptor beta chain sequence. Its matching antigen is unknown. CDR3 length: 12 residues. Between the trimmed V and J ends, which lost 4 bases and 14 bases, there was a span of 16 bases. Germline V CDR1 and CDR2: ENHRY, SYGVKD. The data were taken from a study of T cells in Graves' hyperthyroidism and ophthalmopathy. Study information: Sampling of peripheral blood happened at initial diagnosis, prior to any treatment.

Patients showing uncontrolled infection, other autoimmune disease, pregnancy or lactation were ineligible. Overall study findings and caveats: Model predictions of ophthalmopathy came a median approximately 6.5 months before onset.

There were TCR beta CDR3 regions amplified from RNA transcripts. Initially, a first-round RT-PCR of the TCR CDR3 employed the HTBI primer set. One entry per CDR3 protein, called by TCRdb with MiXCR from the multiplex PCR reads. The sample consists of around 500,000 distinct CDR3 sequences, 12% to 15% of them appearing once. The J gene is TRBJ2-3, the V gene TRBV10-3, with D perhaps matching TRBD1 or TRBD2 (6 bases each). The receptor was isolated from a woman aged 40-49 years with Graves' hyperthyroidism. What was sequenced was blood. For the CDR3, the DNA is TGTGCCATCAGTGGGGGGGCCGGTTTGGGGTATTTT. Protein: CAISGGAGLGYF.